This T cell receptor (beta chain) emerged from a study of T cells in Graves' hyperthyroidism and ophthalmopathy. Exclusion of patients followed from uncontrolled infection, other autoimmune disease, pregnancy or lactation. Overall study results and limits: Within blood appeared most thyroid clonotypes that had expanded above 0.001. In simple terms, a model built on 13 V-J features told ophthalmopathy apart from stable hyperthyroidism.

This clonotype appeared many times. The antigen is undetermined. RNA transcripts served as the template for amplifying TCR beta CDR3 regions. An initial round of RT-PCR targeting the TCR CDR3 relied on the HTBI primer set. A single record per CDR3 protein comes from TCRdb applying MiXCR to the multiplex PCR reads. The repertoire includes around 620,000 distinct CDR3 sequences, 46% of them detected once, and around 17% sits in the top ten. The CDR3 extends over 14 amino acids. Germline loops: CDR1 SGHTA, CDR2 FQGTGA. The V gene end was trimmed by 3 bases and the J gene end by 2 bases; junction bases not matched to a gene: 3.

The chain employs TRBV7-3 and TRBJ1-2; the match to TRBD1 covers 7 bases. Material for sequencing was peripheral blood or thyroid tissue (not recorded which). The origin of this receptor is an adult woman with Graves' disease, either hyperthyroidism or ophthalmopathy (not recorded which). As DNA, the CDR3 is TGTGCCAGCAGCTTCTCAGGGGGGAACTATGGCTACACCTTC. Protein product: CASSFSGGNYGYTF.